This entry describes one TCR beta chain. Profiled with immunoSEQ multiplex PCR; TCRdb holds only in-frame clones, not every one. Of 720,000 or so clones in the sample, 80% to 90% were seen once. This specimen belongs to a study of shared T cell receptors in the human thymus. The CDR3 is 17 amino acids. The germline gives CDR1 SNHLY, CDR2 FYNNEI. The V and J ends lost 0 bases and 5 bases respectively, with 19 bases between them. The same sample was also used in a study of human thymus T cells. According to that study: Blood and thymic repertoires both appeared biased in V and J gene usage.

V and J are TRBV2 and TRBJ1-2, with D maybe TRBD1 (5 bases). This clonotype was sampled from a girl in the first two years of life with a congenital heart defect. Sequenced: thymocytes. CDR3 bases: TGTGCCAGCAGTGAAGCTCCAGGGCCCCCGCGGGAATATGGCTACACCTTC. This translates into CASSEAPGPPREYGYTF.